This T cell receptor beta chain was observed in a study of cytomegalovirus exposure and HLA in healthy donors. Study background: Within the Caucasian-associated ancestry cluster were around four fifths of the 300 to 450 genotyped donors.

As concerns this clone: The germline gene is not matched at one end of the junction; a read error may be the cause.

The CDR3 consists of 17 residues. CDR1 is MGHRA, CDR2 YSYEKL, per germline. PCR involved 60 Vbeta and 13 Jbeta primers. Method: immunoSEQ multiplex PCR; TCRdb's copy keeps in-frame clones and lacks some. The table lists about 150,000 clones, around 77% of them singletons. The receptor comes from a man aged 35-49 years in good health and CMV-seronegative. This chain joins TRBV4-1 and TRBJ2-4; 7 positions match TRBD1. Sequencing input: PBMCs. The CDR3 DNA reads TGCGCCAGCAGCCACCCGACAGGGCGAGGAGCCAAAAACAGTCAGTACTTC. Translation: CASSHPTGRGAKNSQYF.